These 23 T cell receptor beta chains originate from one sample sequenced in a study of T cell responses to AZD1222 COVID-19 vaccine. Profiling relied on immunoSEQ multiplex PCR, and the TCRdb table lists in-frame clones only, not all of them. The sample has fewer than 110,000 clones, about 86% seen once. Material: peripheral blood, obtained on day 0 of AZD1222 vaccination. The origin of the receptors is an adult in good health.

J is TRBJ2-2 and V is TRBV11-3, with TRBD2 identical over 7 bases. The trim removed 7 bases at V and 5 bases at J, leaving 10 bases unmatched. The CDR3 is 15 residues long. CDR1 and CDR2 (germline): SGHNT, YENEEA. The CDR3 DNA reads TGTGCCAGCACCGCCGCGTCGGGGGGAACCGGGGAGCTGTTTTTT. This sequence encodes CASTAASGGTGELFF.

A single count supports this clone. The chain is built from TRBV18 and TRBJ1-3; no definite D call. This CDR3 has 16 residues. Germline V gene lookup returns CDR1 KGHSH and CDR2 LQKENI. V lost 3 bases to trimming and J lost 4 bases, with 16 bases between them. In DNA form, the CDR3 reads TGTGCCAGCTCACCTCAGACTCTCACGGGGGGAAACACCATATATTTT. Translating gives CASSPQTLTGGNTIYF.

The J gene is TRBJ1-1, the V gene TRBV28; no clear D. Trimming stripped 5 bases from V and 1 base from J, with 5 bases between. This CDR3 has 12 amino acids. Germline V gene data show CDR1 as MDHEN and CDR2 as SYDVKM. The CDR3: CASSPQNTEAFF. As DNA, the CDR3 is TGTGCCAGCAGTCCCCAGAACACTGAAGCTTTCTTT.

In its sample, this clone was seen once. V gene TRBV6-6 combines with J gene TRBJ1-5; TRBD1 matches 7 bases. Germline trimming cut 6 bases from V and 5 bases from J; bases unmatched to any gene: 4. CDR3 length: 13 residues. Germline lookup yields CDR1 MNHNY and CDR2 SVGAGI (reference sequence). The CDR3 DNA reads as TGTGCCAGCAGCCGCGACAGGGATCAGCCCCAGCATTTT. Protein product: CASSRDRDQPQHF.

V is TRBV9 and J is TRBJ2-7; perhaps TRBD1 as D (5 bases). The CDR3 has 14 residues. The V end was cut by 4 bases, the J end by 2 bases, with 13 bases between. The germline V gene encodes CDR1 SGDLS and CDR2 YYNGEE. The CDR3 DNA follows: TGTGCCAGCAGCCCAGGACATGATACCTACGAGCAGTACTTC. Translation gives CASSPGHDTYEQYF.

The chain combines TRBV19 with TRBJ1-2; 7 bases agree with TRBD1. V lost 2 bases to trimming and J lost 0 bases; unmatched junction nucleotides: 3. Germline loops: CDR1 LNHDA, CDR2 SQIVND (reference sequence). This CDR3 is built from 15 residues. DNA for the CDR3: TGTGCCAGTAGTATAACAGGGGAAACTAACTATGGCTACACCTTC. Amino acid sequence: CASSITGETNYGYTF.

This clone was counted a single time. J is TRBJ1-6 and V is TRBV11-1, with 9 bases that match TRBD1. This CDR3 region has 14 residues. V was pared by 5 bases and J by 10 bases, with 6 bases of the junction left unmatched. CDR1 is SGHAT and CDR2 is FQDESV in the germline V gene (reference sequence). The CDR3 coding sequence is TGTGCCAGCAGCCTGGACAGGGGATCCTCACCCCTCCACTTT. Translating it yields CASSLDRGSSPLHF.

The chain is built from TRBV28 and TRBJ1-1; perhaps TRBD1 as D (6 bases). The ends were cut back, 5 bases at V and 9 bases at J, with 16 bases in the middle. The CDR3 is 13 amino acids. In germline, CDR1 is MDHEN, CDR2 SYDVKM. The CDR3 DNA follows: TGTGCCAGCAGTCCCCTTACGACAGGACAAGCTTTCTTT. It codes for CASSPLTTGQAFF.

The V and J genes are TRBV28 and TRBJ2-7, with D uncertain. Germline V CDR1 and CDR2: MDHEN, SYDVKM. Trimming removed 2 bases from V and 5 bases from J, with 7 bases in between. CDR3 length: 12 amino acids. The CDR3 DNA reads TGTGCCAGCAGTTTAAGAGCACACGAGCAGTACTTC. Amino acids: CASSLRAHEQYF.

The chain has TRBV28 and TRBJ2-5; D remains ambiguous. Germline values: CDR1 MDHEN, CDR2 SYDVKM. The V and J ends lost 6 bases and 3 bases respectively, with 5 bases between them. The CDR3 is made up of 11 amino acids. This CDR3 is CASSTKETQYF. CDR3 in DNA: TGTGCCAGCAGCACCAAAGAGACCCAGTACTTC.

The genes are TRBV9 and TRBJ2-7; perhaps TRBD2 as D (7 bases). This CDR3 is 16 amino acids long. Trimming cost V 2 bases and J 3 bases, with 18 bases left between them. Per the germline V gene, CDR1 is SGDLS and CDR2 is YYNGEE. The CDR3, as DNA: TGTGCCAGCAGCGTCAGAGGGGGGGATAGGGTCTACGAGCAGTACTTC. This gives the protein CASSVRGGDRVYEQYF. The full variable domain, its missing parts supplied by reference TRBV9 and TRBJ2-7, is DSGVTQTPKHLITATGQRVTLRCSPRSGDLSVYWYQQSLDQGLQFLIQYYNGEERAKGNILERFSAQQFPDLHSELNLSSLELGDSALYFCASSVRGGDRVYEQYFGPGTRLTVT.

The V gene is TRBV19, the J gene TRBJ1-3; D not resolved. V was clipped by 3 bases and J by 8 bases, with 8 bases between them. From germline, CDR1 is LNHDA and CDR2 SQIVND (reference sequence). There are 12 residues in the CDR3. The CDR3 spells CASSMYPHTIYF. The CDR3 DNA is TGTGCCAGTAGTATGTACCCCCACACCATATATTTT.

The rearrangement links TRBV9 to TRBJ1-4; D unresolved. Germline-derived CDR1 and CDR2 are SGDLS and YYNGEE. This CDR3 is built from 15 residues. Between the trimmed V and J ends, which lost 4 bases and 0 bases, there was a span of 10 bases. This CDR3 is CASSLHATTNEKLFF. The CDR3 nucleotides read TGTGCCAGCAGCCTCCACGCTACAACTAATGAAAAACTGTTTTTT.

The chain uses TRBV10-3 and TRBJ1-5, with TRBD1 matching over 8 bases. This CDR3 has 15 residues. Germline V gives CDR1 ENHRY, CDR2 SYGVKD. V shed 6 bases, J shed 1 base, and the junction held 5 bases outside the gene matches. The CDR3 spells CAIRAGGASNQPQHF. Here the CDR3 DNA reads TGTGCCATCAGGGCAGGGGGCGCAAGCAATCAGCCCCAGCATTTT.

The genes are TRBV10-1 and TRBJ1-4; no clear D. CDR3 size: 12 residues. Between the trimmed V and J ends, which lost 3 bases and 1 base, there was a span of 0 bases. Germline V lookup: CDR1 WNHNN, CDR2 SYGVQD (reference sequence). CDR3 sequence reads: CASSETNEKLFF. The CDR3 nucleotides read TGCGCCAGCAGTGAAACTAATGAAAAACTGTTTTTT.

The table lists this clone with a count of one. V and J are TRBV5-4 and TRBJ2-7; tentatively, D is TRBD1 (6 bases). This CDR3 has 16 residues. V was trimmed by 1 base and J by 4 bases, leaving 18 bases between them. CDR1 SGHNT and CDR2 YYREEE come from the germline V gene (reference sequence). This CDR3 is CASSLRIGGQRYEQYF. CDR3 sequence (DNA): TGTGCCAGCAGCTTGAGGATAGGTGGACAGCGGTACGAGCAGTACTTC. Looking up the rest from reference TRBV5-4 and TRBJ2-7 gives the full variable domain: ETGVTQSPTHLIKTRGQQVTLRCSSQSGHNTVSWYQQALGQGPQFIFQYYREEENGRGNFPPRFSGLQFPNYSSELNVNALELDDSALYLCASSLRIGGQRYEQYFGPGTRLTVT.

J is TRBJ2-7 and V is TRBV5-4; the match to TRBD1 covers 8 bases. The length of the CDR3 is 13 residues. The V and J ends lost 0 bases and 13 bases, in that order; junction bases with no gene match: 9. Germline V gives CDR1 SGHNT, CDR2 YYREEE (reference sequence). The DNA of the CDR3 is TGTGCCAGCAGCTTGGACACGGGACAGGTGGATTACTTC. This gives the protein CASSLDTGQVDYF. The complete variable domain, with remaining parts taken from reference TRBV5-4 and TRBJ2-7, reads ETGVTQSPTHLIKTRGQQVTLRCSSQSGHNTVSWYQQALGQGPQFIFQYYREEENGRGNFPPRFSGLQFPNYSSELNVNALELDDSALYLCASSLDTGQVDYFGPGTRLTVT.

The chain employs TRBV4-2 and TRBJ1-1, with 9 bases that match TRBD1. With 2 bases clipped from V and 3 bases from J, the junction kept 4 bases outside the gene matches. Germline V lookup: CDR1 LGHNA, CDR2 YNFKEQ. CDR3 size: 15 residues. CDR3 sequence: CASSQLGQGDTEAFF. The CDR3 DNA sequence: TGTGCCAGCAGCCAACTGGGACAGGGTGACACTGAAGCTTTCTTT.

This chain links TRBV7-9 with TRBJ2-2; 7 bases align to TRBD2. V trimming: 5 bases; J trimming: 6 bases; junction bases outside the gene matches: 15. CDR1 is SEHNR and CDR2 is FQNEAQ in the germline V gene (reference sequence). The CDR3 totals 17 residues. The CDR3 loop reads CASSQPPGGSWSGELFF. DNA of the CDR3: TGTGCCAGCAGCCAACCCCCCGGCGGGAGTTGGTCCGGGGAGCTGTTTTTT. The full variable domain, with the rest looked up from reference TRBV7-9 and TRBJ2-2, is DTGVSQNPRHKITKRGQNVTFRCDPISEHNRLYWYRQTLGQGPEFLTYFQNEAQLEKSRLLSDRFSAERPKGSFSTLEIQRTEQGDSAMYLCASSQPPGGSWSGELFFGEGSRLTVL.

This rearrangement joins TRBV15 to TRBJ1-1, with D perhaps TRBD1 (6 bases). This CDR3 spans 15 amino acids. Germline V lookup: CDR1 LNHNV, CDR2 YYDKDF (reference sequence). The V end lost 6 bases, the J end lost 5 bases, and 19 bases lay between the germline ends. CDR3 coding DNA: TGTGCCACCAGTGCCGGTGGGGGGCTCGGTACTGAAGCTTTCTTT. It yields the protein CATSAGGGLGTEAFF.

The rearrangement joins TRBV10-3 to TRBJ1-1; D unresolved. Germline V gives CDR1 ENHRY, CDR2 SYGVKD. The CDR3 covers 13 residues. The ends were cut back, 3 bases at V and 11 bases at J, with 16 bases in the middle. The CDR3: CAISDIRTVGAFF. CDR3 coding DNA: TGTGCCATCAGTGATATCCGGACCGTAGGGGCTTTCTTT.

The genes are TRBV28 and TRBJ1-4; D possibly corresponds to TRBD1 (6 bases). With 6 bases removed from V and 2 bases from J, the gap between germline ends came to 13 bases. The CDR3 spans 15 residues. Germline V lookup: CDR1 MDHEN, CDR2 SYDVKM. CDR3 protein: CASRISDSTNEKLFF. CDR3 DNA: TGTGCCAGCAGGATTTCGGACAGCACTAATGAAAAACTGTTTTTT.

This clone was seen only once. The gene calls are TRBV7-8 and TRBJ1-5; a weak D match, TRBD1 (6 bases). V was shortened by 7 bases and J by 3 bases, with 22 bases between the two germline ends. Germline assignment: CDR1 SGHVS and CDR2 FQNEAQ. The CDR3 extends over 17 amino acids. The CDR3 sequence: CASNLQGQGHHNQPQHF. CDR3 DNA: TGTGCCAGCAACCTCCAGGGGCAGGGGCACCACAATCAGCCCCAGCATTTT.